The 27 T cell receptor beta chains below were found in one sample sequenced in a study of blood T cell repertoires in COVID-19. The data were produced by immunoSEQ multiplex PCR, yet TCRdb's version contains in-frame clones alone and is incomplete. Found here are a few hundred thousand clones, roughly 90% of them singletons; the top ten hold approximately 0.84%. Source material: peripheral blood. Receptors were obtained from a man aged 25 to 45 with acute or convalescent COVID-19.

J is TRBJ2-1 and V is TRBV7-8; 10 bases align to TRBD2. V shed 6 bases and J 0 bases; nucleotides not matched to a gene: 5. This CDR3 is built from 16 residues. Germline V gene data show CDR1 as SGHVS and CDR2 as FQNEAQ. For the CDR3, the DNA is TGTGCCAGCAGGGGGACTAGCGCTTACTCCTACAATGAGCAGTTCTTC. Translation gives CASRGTSAYSYNEQFF.

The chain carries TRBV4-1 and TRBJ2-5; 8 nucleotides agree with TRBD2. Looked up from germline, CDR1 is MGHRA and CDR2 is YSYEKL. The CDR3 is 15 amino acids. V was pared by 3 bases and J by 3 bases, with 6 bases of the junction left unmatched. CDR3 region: CASSQSGGGKETQYF. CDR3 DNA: TGCGCCAGCAGCCAGTCGGGGGGGGGCAAAGAGACCCAGTACTTC.

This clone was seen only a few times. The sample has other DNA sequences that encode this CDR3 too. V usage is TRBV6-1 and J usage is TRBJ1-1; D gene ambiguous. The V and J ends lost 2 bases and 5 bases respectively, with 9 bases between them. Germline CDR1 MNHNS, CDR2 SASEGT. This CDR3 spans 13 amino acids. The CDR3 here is CASSERPGTEAFF. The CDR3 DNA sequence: TGTGCCAGCAGTGAACGGCCCGGGACTGAAGCTTTCTTT.

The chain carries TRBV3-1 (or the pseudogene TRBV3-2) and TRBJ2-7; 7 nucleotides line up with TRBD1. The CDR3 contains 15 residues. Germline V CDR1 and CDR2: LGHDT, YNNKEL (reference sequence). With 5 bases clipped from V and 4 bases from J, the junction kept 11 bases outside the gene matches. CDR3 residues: CASSKTGPRGYEQYF. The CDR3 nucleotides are TGTGCCAGCAGCAAGACAGGGCCCCGAGGGTACGAGCAGTACTTC.

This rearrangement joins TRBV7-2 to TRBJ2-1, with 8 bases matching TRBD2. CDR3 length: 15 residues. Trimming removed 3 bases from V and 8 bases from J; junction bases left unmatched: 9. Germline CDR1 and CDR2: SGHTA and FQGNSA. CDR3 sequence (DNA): TGTGCCAGCAGCTTTCAAGCGGGAGTTATGTATGAGCAGTTCTTC. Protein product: CASSFQAGVMYEQFF.

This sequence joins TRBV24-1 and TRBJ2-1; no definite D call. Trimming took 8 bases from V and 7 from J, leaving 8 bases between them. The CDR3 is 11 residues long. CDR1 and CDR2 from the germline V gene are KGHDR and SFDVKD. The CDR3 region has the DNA TGTGCCACCAAACGCGGAAATGAGCAGTTCTTC. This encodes CATKRGNEQFF.

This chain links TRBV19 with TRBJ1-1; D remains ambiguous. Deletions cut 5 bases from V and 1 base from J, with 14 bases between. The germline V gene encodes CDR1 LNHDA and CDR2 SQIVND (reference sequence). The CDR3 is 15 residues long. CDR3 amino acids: CASSLYPNSNTEAFF. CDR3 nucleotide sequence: TGTGCCAGTAGTCTATATCCTAACTCGAACACTGAAGCTTTCTTT.

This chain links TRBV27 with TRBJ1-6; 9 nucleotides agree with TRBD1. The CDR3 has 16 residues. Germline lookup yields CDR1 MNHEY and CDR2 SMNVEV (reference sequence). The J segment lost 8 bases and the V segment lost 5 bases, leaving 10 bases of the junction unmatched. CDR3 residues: CASSPAGTGTYSPLHF. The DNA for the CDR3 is TGTGCCAGCAGTCCCGCCGGGACAGGGACATATTCACCCCTCCACTTT.

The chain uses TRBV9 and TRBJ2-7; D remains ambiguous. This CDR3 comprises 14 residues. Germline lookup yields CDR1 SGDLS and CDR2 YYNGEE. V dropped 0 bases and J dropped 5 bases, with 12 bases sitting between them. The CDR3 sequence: CASSVVAGSHEQYF. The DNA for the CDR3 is TGTGCCAGCAGCGTAGTGGCAGGTTCTCACGAGCAGTACTTC. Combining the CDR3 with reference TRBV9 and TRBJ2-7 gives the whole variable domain DSGVTQTPKHLITATGQRVTLRCSPRSGDLSVYWYQQSLDQGLQFLIQYYNGEERAKGNILERFSAQQFPDLHSELNLSSLELGDSALYFCASSVVAGSHEQYFGPGTRLTVT.

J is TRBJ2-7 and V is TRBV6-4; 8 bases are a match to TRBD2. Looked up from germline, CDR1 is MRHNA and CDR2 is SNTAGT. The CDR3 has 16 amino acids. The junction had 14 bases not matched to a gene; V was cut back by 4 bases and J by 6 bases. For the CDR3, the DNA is TGTGCCAGCAGTGTTTTGGGACTAGAACCCCTTAGCGAGCAGTACTTC. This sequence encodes CASSVLGLEPLSEQYF.

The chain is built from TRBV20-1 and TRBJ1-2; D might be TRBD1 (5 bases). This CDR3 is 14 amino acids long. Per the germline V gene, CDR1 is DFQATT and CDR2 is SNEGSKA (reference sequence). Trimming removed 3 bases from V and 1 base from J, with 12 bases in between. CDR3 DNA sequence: TGCAGTGCTAGTGTTGACAGAAATAACTATGGCTACACCTTC. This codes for CSASVDRNNYGYTF.

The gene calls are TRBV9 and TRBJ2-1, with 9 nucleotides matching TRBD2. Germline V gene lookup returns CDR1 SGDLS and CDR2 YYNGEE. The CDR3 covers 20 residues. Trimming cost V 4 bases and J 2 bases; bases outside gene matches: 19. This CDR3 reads CASSPRGLAGRLQPYNEQFF. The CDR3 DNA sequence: TGTGCCAGCAGCCCCCGGGGGCTAGCGGGAAGACTTCAGCCCTACAATGAGCAGTTCTTC.

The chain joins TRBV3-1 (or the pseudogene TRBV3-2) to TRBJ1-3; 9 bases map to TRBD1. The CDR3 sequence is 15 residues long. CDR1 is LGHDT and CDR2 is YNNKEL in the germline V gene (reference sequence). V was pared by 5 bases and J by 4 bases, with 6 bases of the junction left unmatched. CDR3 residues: CASSGQGKAGNTIYF. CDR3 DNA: TGTGCCAGCAGCGGACAGGGGAAAGCGGGAAACACCATATATTTT.

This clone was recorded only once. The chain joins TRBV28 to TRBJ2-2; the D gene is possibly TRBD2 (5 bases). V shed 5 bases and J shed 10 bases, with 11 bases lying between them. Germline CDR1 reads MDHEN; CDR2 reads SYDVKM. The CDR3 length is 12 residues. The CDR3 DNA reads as TGTGCCAGCAGTCCCCGGGGTGAGGAGCTGTTTTTT. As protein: CASSPRGEELFF.

The CDR3, as DNA: TGTGCCAGCATTGGGCTAGCGGAGACCCAGTACTTC. It specifies CASIGLAETQYF. The gene calls are TRBV2 and TRBJ2-5; a possible D gene is TRBD2 (6 bases). Per germline, CDR1 SNHLY and CDR2 FYNNEI. The CDR3 runs 12 residues. Trimming cost V 7 bases and J 5 bases, with 11 bases left between them.

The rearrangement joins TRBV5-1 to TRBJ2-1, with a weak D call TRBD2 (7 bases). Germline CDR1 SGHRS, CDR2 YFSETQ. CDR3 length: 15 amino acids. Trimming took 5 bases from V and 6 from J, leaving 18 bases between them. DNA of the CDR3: TGCGCCAGCAGTTGGGGGGGCGCAAACCTCAATGAGCAGTTCTTC. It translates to CASSWGGANLNEQFF. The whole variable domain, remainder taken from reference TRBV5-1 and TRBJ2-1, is KAGVTQTPRYLIKTRGQQVTLSCSPISGHRSVSWYQQTPGQGLQFLFEYFSETQRNKGNFPGRFSGRQFSNSRSEMNVSTLELGDSALYLCASSWGGANLNEQFFGPGTRLTVL.

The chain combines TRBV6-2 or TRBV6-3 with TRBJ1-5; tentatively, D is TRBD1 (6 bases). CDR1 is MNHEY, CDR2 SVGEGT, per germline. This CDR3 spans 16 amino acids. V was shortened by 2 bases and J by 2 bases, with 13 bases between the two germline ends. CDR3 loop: CASSYHRVGGNQPQHF. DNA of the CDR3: TGTGCCAGCAGTTACCACAGGGTCGGAGGCAATCAGCCCCAGCATTTT.

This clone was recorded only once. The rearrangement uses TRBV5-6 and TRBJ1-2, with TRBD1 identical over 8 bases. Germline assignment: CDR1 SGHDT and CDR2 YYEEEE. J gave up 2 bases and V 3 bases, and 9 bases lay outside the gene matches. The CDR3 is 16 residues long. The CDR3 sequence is CASSSLVTGENYGYTF. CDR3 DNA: TGTGCCAGCAGCTCCCTCGTGACAGGGGAAAACTATGGCTACACCTTC.

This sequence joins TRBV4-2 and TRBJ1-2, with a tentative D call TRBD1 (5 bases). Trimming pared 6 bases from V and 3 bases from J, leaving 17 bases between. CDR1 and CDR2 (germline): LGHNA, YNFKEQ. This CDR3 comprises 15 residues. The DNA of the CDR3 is TGTGCCAGCAGTCGTTTGGGGCGAAGTGACTATGGCTACACCTTC. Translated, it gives CASSRLGRSDYGYTF.

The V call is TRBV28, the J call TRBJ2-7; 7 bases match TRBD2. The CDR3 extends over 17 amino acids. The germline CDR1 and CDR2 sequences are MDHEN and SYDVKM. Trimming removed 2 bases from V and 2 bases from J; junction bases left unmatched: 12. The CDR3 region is CASSLVGGGDLTYEQYF. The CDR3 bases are TGTGCCAGCAGTTTAGTTGGGGGGGGAGACCTCACCTACGAGCAGTACTTC.

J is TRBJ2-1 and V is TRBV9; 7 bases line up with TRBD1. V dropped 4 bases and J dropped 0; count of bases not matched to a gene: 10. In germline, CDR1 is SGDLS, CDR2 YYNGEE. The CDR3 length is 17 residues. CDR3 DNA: TGTGCCAGCAGCTTTTCCAGGGGGACGGGCTCCTACAATGAGCAGTTCTTC. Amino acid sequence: CASSFSRGTGSYNEQFF. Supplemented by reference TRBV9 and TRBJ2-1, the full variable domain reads DSGVTQTPKHLITATGQRVTLRCSPRSGDLSVYWYQQSLDQGLQFLIQYYNGEERAKGNILERFSAQQFPDLHSELNLSSLELGDSALYFCASSFSRGTGSYNEQFFGPGTRLTVL.

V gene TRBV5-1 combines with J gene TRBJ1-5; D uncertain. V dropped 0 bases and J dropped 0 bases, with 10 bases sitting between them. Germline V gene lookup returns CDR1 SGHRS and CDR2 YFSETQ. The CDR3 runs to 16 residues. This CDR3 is CASSLDPGYSNQPQHF. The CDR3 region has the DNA TGCGCCAGCAGCTTGGATCCAGGTTATAGCAATCAGCCCCAGCATTTT.

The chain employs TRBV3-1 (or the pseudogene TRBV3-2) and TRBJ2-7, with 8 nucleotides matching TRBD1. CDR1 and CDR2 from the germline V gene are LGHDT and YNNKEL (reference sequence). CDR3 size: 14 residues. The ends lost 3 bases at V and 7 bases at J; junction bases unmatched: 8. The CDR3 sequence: CASSHQTGGLEQYF. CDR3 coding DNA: TGTGCCAGCAGCCATCAAACAGGGGGGTTGGAGCAGTACTTC.

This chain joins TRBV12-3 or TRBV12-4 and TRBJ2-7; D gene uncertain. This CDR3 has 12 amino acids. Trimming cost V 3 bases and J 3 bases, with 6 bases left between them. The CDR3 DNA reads TGTGCCAGCAGTTTGCCTAGCTACGAGCAGTACTTC. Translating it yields CASSLPSYEQYF.

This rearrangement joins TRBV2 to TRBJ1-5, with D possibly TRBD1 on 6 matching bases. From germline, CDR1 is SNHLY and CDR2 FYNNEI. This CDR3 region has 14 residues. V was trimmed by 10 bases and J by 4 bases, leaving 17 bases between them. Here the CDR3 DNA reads TGTGCCACCGCGGCCGGGACATTGAATCAGCCCCAGCATTTT. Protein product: CATAAGTLNQPQHF.

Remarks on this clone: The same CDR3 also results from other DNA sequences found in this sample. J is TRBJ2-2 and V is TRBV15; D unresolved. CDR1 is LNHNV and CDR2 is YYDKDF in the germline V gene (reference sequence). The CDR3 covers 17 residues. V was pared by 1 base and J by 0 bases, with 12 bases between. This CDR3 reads CATSRARGAANTGELFF. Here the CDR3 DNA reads TGTGCCACCAGCAGAGCCCGAGGAGCCGCGAACACCGGGGAGCTGTTTTTT.

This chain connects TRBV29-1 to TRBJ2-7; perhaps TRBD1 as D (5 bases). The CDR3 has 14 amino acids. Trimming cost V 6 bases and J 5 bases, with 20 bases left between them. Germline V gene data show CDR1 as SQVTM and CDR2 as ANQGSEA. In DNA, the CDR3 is TGCAGCGTCTCGTACTCAGGGAATCTCAACGAGCAGTACTTC. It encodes CSVSYSGNLNEQYF.